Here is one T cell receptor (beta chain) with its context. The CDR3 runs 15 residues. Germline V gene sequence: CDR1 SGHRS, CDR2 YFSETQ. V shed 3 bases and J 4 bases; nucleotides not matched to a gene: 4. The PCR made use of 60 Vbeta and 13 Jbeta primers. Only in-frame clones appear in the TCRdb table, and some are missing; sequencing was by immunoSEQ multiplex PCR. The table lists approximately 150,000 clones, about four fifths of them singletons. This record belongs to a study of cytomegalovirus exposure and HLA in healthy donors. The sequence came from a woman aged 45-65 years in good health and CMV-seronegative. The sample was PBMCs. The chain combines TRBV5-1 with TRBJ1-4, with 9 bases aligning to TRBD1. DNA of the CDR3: TGCGCCAGCAGCTCCTCGACAGGGGGTAATGAAAAACTGTTTTTT. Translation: CASSSSTGGNEKLFF.